This section outlines one T cell receptor beta chain sequence together with its context. Its antigen is still unknown. These data come from a study of cytomegalovirus exposure and HLA in healthy donors. Study-level findings and limits: Segments of the TCR beta V type were, in most cases, productive about 87% or about 30% of the time in an earlier analysis.

The PCR had 60 Vbeta and 13 Jbeta primers. Sequencing used immunoSEQ multiplex PCR; TCRdb keeps in-frame clones, though not all of them. The sample has under 300,000 clones, about four fifths seen once. The CDR3 consists of 16 residues. CDR1 and CDR2 (germline): SGHTA, FQGNSA. Trimming cost V 4 bases and J 6 bases; bases outside gene matches: 13. The gene calls are TRBV7-2 and TRBJ2-5; 8 nucleotides agree with TRBD2. This receptor was obtained from a woman in her forties in good health and CMV-seropositive. The sample taken for sequencing was PBMCs. CDR3 region: CASSSEGSGSPKTQYF. The CDR3 DNA follows: TGTGCCAGCAGCTCCGAGGGGAGCGGGAGTCCGAAGACCCAGTACTTC.